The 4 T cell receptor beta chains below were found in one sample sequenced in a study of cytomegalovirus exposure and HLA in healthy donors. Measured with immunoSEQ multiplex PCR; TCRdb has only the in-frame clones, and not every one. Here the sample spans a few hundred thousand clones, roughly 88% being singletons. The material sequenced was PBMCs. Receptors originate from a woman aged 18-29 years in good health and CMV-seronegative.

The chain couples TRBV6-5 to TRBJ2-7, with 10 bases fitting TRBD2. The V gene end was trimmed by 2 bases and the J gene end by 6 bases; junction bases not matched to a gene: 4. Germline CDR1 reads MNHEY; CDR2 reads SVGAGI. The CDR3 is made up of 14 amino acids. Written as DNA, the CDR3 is TGTGCCAGCAGTTACCTAGCGGGAGAAGGCGAGCAGTACTTC. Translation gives CASSYLAGEGEQYF.

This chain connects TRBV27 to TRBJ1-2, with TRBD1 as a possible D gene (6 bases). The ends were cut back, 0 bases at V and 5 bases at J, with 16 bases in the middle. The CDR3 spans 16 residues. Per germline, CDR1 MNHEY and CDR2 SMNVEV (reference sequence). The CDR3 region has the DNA TGTGCCAGCAGTTTATCGGGAGGGCAGGGGAGGTATGGCTACACCTTC. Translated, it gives CASSLSGGQGRYGYTF.

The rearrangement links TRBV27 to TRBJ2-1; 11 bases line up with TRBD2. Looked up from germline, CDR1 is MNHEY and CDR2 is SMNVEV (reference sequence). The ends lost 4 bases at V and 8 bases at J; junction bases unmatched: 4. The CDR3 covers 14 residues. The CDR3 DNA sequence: TGTGCCAGCAGTTCACTAGCGGGAGAACATGAGCAGTTCTTC. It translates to CASSSLAGEHEQFF.

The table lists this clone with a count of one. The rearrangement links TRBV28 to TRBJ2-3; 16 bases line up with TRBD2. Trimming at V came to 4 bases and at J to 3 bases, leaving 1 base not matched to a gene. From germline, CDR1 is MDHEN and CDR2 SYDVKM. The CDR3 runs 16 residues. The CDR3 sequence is CASSSGLAGGTDTQYF. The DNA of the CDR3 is TGTGCCAGCAGTTCGGGACTAGCGGGGGGGACAGATACGCAGTATTTT.